This T cell receptor (beta chain) is drawn from a study of CD8 T cells in ankylosing spondylitis. TCRdb fed the 5' RACE reads into MiXCR, producing one record per CDR3 protein. The sample has about 200,000 distinct CDR3 sequences, 9.5% to 15% seen once. This clonotype was recorded many times. V shed 1 base and J shed 15 bases, with 16 bases lying between them. The CDR3 contains 12 residues. Germline V gene data show CDR1 as SQVTM and CDR2 as ANQGSEA. The sequence was obtained from a male donor with ankylosing spondylitis or in good health (not recorded which). The chain joins TRBV29-1 to TRBJ2-1, with unresolved D. Sequencing input: blood, either unsorted or a sorted T cell fraction (not recorded which). The CDR3 nucleotides are TGCAGCGTTGAAGCAGCGAAGGGTCATAGGTTCTTC. Translation gives CSVEAAKGHRFF.